This T cell receptor beta chain stems from a study of T cell changes during pregnancy in multiple sclerosis. Produced via immunoSEQ multiplex PCR; TCRdb's table is partial and in-frame only. The table shows tens of thousands of clones, with 91% occurring only once. The CDR3 totals 14 residues. Germline CDR1 SGHVS, CDR2 FNYEAQ. The V end lost 5 bases, the J end lost 1 base, and 11 bases lay between the germline ends. This chain connects TRBV7-6 to TRBJ2-5; D possibly corresponds to TRBD1 (6 bases). This specimen consisted of peripheral blood, obtained in the third trimester of pregnancy. This TCR was recovered from a female donor in good health, enrolled as a control in a pregnancy study. In DNA, the CDR3 is TGTGCCAGCAGCCGGACAGTACCCCAAGAGACCCAGTACTTC. It is translated as CASSRTVPQETQYF.